This entry lists 24 T cell receptor beta chains sequenced from one sample in a study of human T cells and chemical hapten exposure. TCRdb reprocessed the RACE reads with MiXCR, giving one entry per CDR3 protein. The profile shows over 300,000 distinct CDR3 sequences, approximately 5% of them singletons. Time point denoted: pre-sensitization, week 0. Treatment defined: therapeutic diphenylcyclopropenone sensitization with weekly scalp DPC. This sample comprised whole blood, obtained in connection with sensitization to the hapten diphenylcyclopropenone (DPC). These receptors were collected from a woman between 50 and 59 years old with alopecia areata. Some clones in this sample may be carry-over from other donors' samples.

This clonotype was recorded a few times. The rearrangement links TRBV7-9 to TRBJ2-7; TRBD2 matches at 7 bases. Germline-derived CDR1 and CDR2 are SEHNR and FQNEAQ (reference sequence). This CDR3 is 11 amino acids long. The trim removed 3 bases at V and 12 bases at J, leaving 5 bases unmatched. The CDR3 is CASSFGLDWYF. The CDR3 coding sequence is TGTGCCAGCAGCTTCGGACTAGATTGGTACTTC.

This clonotype showed up just a few times. The chain couples TRBV5-1 to TRBJ2-3, with TRBD2 matching 8 bases. This CDR3 region has 16 residues. Germline lookup yields CDR1 SGHRS and CDR2 YFSETQ. With 7 bases clipped from V and 4 bases from J, the junction kept 14 bases outside the gene matches. Here the CDR3 DNA reads TGCGCCAGCCGCCGGGTTGGCGGGGGGCCCCCAGATACGCAGTATTTT. This sequence encodes CASRRVGGGPPDTQYF.

Written as DNA, the CDR3 is TGTGCCAGCAGCCACTCAGGGGAAGAGACCCAGTACTTC. Translating gives CASSHSGEETQYF. The chain combines TRBV28 with TRBJ2-5, with D tentatively TRBD1 (6 bases). The V end lost 6 bases, the J end lost 3 bases, and 11 bases lay between the germline ends. The CDR3 has 13 residues. CDR1 and CDR2 from the germline V gene are MDHEN and SYDVKM.

This clonotype was seen at least ten times. The chain carries TRBV12-3 or TRBV12-4 and TRBJ2-1, with 14 bases lining up with TRBD2. The CDR3 totals 21 residues. J lost 10 bases, V lost 4 bases, and 24 bases had no gene match. The DNA for the CDR3 is TGTGCCAGCAGTTCCTTACTATGGGACAGCCGACTAGCGGGAGGGCCAGGGGAGCAGTTCTTC. Translated: CASSSLLWDSRLAGGPGEQFF.

V usage is TRBV2 and J usage is TRBJ1-6; D gene ambiguous. From germline, CDR1 is SNHLY and CDR2 FYNNEI. The CDR3 is 14 amino acids. The V and J ends lost 6 bases and 3 bases respectively, with 9 bases between them. The chain's CDR3 is CASSGQDYNSPLHF. The DNA for the CDR3 is TGTGCCAGCAGCGGGCAGGACTATAATTCACCCCTCCACTTT.

The rearrangement uses TRBV28 and TRBJ2-3, with D maybe TRBD2 (5 bases). The germline gives CDR1 MDHEN, CDR2 SYDVKM. The CDR3 totals 16 residues. Between the trimmed V and J ends, which lost 4 bases and 5 bases, there was a span of 19 bases. CDR3 nucleotides: TGTGCCAGCAGTTACCCAGCAGTGGGAGCTAAAGATACGCAGTATTTT. As protein: CASSYPAVGAKDTQYF.

The chain carries TRBV18 and TRBJ1-5; D is undetermined. Per the germline V gene, CDR1 is KGHSH and CDR2 is LQKENI. The CDR3 consists of 15 residues. Trimming left V 5 bases short and J 2 bases short, with 13 bases between. The CDR3 region has the DNA TGTGCCAGCTCATCCCGGCCTGGGGGCAATCAGCCCCAGCATTTT. It specifies CASSSRPGGNQPQHF.

This clonotype has at least ten counts. V gene TRBV11-1 combines with J gene TRBJ1-2, with a tentative D call TRBD1 (5 bases). With 5 bases removed from V and 4 bases from J, the gap between germline ends came to 20 bases. Germline lookup yields CDR1 SGHAT and CDR2 FQDESV (reference sequence). The length of the CDR3 is 16 residues. This chain's CDR3 is CASSPGPLTPIYGYTF. The CDR3 DNA follows: TGTGCCAGCAGCCCGGGACCTCTCACTCCTATCTATGGCTACACCTTC.

V usage is TRBV6-2 or TRBV6-3 and J usage is TRBJ1-5, with D maybe TRBD1 (5 bases). Trimming took off 11 bases at V and 5 bases at J, with 16 bases between the two ends. The CDR3 loop spans 13 amino acids. From germline, CDR1 is MNHEY and CDR2 SVGEGT. The CDR3 here is CASKGGADQPQHF. The CDR3 bases are TGTGCCTCTAAGGGAGGGGCGGATCAGCCCCAGCATTTT.

A few counts support this clonotype. The J gene is TRBJ2-3, the V gene TRBV4-3, with D unresolved. V lost 4 bases and J lost 0, with 11 bases in between. The CDR3 has 15 amino acids. Germline V gives CDR1 LGHNA, CDR2 YSLEER. Here the CDR3 DNA reads TGCGCCAGCAGCCCCGCGTGGGCTAGCACAGATACGCAGTATTTT. This codes for CASSPAWASTDTQYF.

The CDR3 is CASSLYPQTRDNSPLHF. CDR3 DNA sequence: TGTGCCAGCAGCTTATATCCCCAGACTCGGGATAATTCACCCCTCCACTTT. The chain employs TRBV7-3 and TRBJ1-6; D is uncertain. Germline CDR1 reads SGHTA; CDR2 reads FQGTGA. V lost 2 bases, J lost 5 bases, and 16 bases lay in between. The CDR3 has 17 amino acids.

The gene calls are TRBV6-5 and TRBJ2-1, with no clear D. CDR1 is MNHEY and CDR2 is SVGAGI in the germline V gene. V lost 6 bases and J 8 bases, leaving 11 bases between the germline ends. The CDR3 contains 12 residues. The CDR3 sequence is CASRTRSDEQFF. The CDR3 bases are TGTGCCAGCAGAACCCGAAGTGATGAGCAGTTCTTC.

This clonotype came up many times. The V call is TRBV5-1, the J call TRBJ1-6, with D tentatively TRBD1 (6 bases). CDR3 length: 17 residues. V was pared by 2 bases and J by 6 bases, with 18 bases between. Germline values: CDR1 SGHRS, CDR2 YFSETQ. The CDR3 DNA is TGCGCCAGCAGCTTTGCTGTTCGGACAGCGGTTAATTCACCCCTCCACTTT. Translated, it gives CASSFAVRTAVNSPLHF.

This clonotype was seen repeatedly, ten times or more. The chain joins TRBV29-1 to TRBJ1-1, with D hard to call. In germline, CDR1 is SQVTM, CDR2 ANQGSEA. The CDR3 extends over 12 amino acids. Between the trimmed V and J ends, which lost 7 bases and 7 bases, there was a span of 16 bases. The CDR3 loop is CSAWALGSEAFF. The CDR3 DNA reads TGCAGCGCGTGGGCGCTGGGGAGTGAAGCTTTCTTT.

This clonotype was recorded at least ten times. The rearrangement links TRBV5-1 to TRBJ2-1, with a tentative D call TRBD2 (5 bases). Between the trimmed V and J ends, which lost 0 bases and 1 base, there was a span of 8 bases. CDR1 SGHRS and CDR2 YFSETQ come from the germline V gene. This CDR3 has 15 residues. The CDR3 nucleotides are TGCGCCAGCAGCTTGGTCGGGGAGTCCTACAATGAGCAGTTCTTC. Its protein product is CASSLVGESYNEQFF.

In its sample, this clonotype was seen many times. The chain links TRBV28 to TRBJ1-2, with TRBD1 as a possible D gene (5 bases). The CDR3 is made up of 14 amino acids. CDR1 is MDHEN, CDR2 SYDVKM, per germline. Deletions cut 5 bases from V and 4 bases from J, with 14 bases between. CDR3 protein: CASSPPGGGYGYTF. DNA of the CDR3: TGTGCCAGCAGTCCGCCGGGGGGTGGCTATGGCTACACCTTC.

Note on this clonotype: This may come from a read error, since a much larger clone is one base off. V usage is TRBV10-3 and J usage is TRBJ2-7; possible D gene TRBD1, 5 bases. V lost 4 bases and J lost 5, with 12 bases in between. The CDR3 is made up of 13 amino acids. Germline assignment: CDR1 ENHRY and CDR2 SYGVKD. The CDR3 DNA sequence: TGTGCCATCAGTGCCCCCCAAGGGGACGAGCAGTACTTC. The encoded protein is CAISAPQGDEQYF.

The rearrangement uses TRBV5-1 and TRBJ1-2; D perhaps matches TRBD1 (5 bases). There are 13 residues in the CDR3. Germline CDR1 SGHRS, CDR2 YFSETQ. Trimming shortened V by 0 bases and J by 4 bases, and 7 bases separated the two germline ends. The CDR3 here is CASSLEGTYGYTF. The CDR3 nucleotides are TGCGCCAGCAGCTTGGAGGGGACCTATGGCTACACCTTC.

This clonotype appeared many times. The chain has TRBV29-1 and TRBJ1-1; 7 bases are shared with TRBD1. The CDR3 loop spans 14 amino acids. Germline loops: CDR1 SQVTM, CDR2 ANQGSEA. V trimming: 0 bases; J trimming: 5 bases; junction bases outside the gene matches: 6. The DNA of the CDR3 is TGCAGCGTTGAAGACGGGACAGTGAGGACTGAAGCTTTCTTT. Amino acids: CSVEDGTVRTEAFF.

This clonotype showed up just a few times. The rearrangement joins TRBV29-1 to TRBJ1-5, with D maybe TRBD1 (6 bases). This CDR3 has 13 amino acids. Looked up from germline, CDR1 is SQVTM and CDR2 is ANQGSEA. Trimming stripped 5 bases from V and 7 bases from J, with 15 bases between. The CDR3 spells CSVTQGSRQPQHF. The CDR3, as DNA: TGCAGCGTTACCCAGGGGTCTCGACAGCCCCAGCATTTT.

The V and J genes are TRBV7-9 and TRBJ2-3; D may correspond to TRBD1 or TRBD2 (6 bases each). Germline V gene data show CDR1 as SEHNR and CDR2 as FQNEAQ (reference sequence). The CDR3 is 14 residues long. V was shortened by 5 bases and J by 5 bases, with 14 bases between the two germline ends. CDR3 sequence (DNA): TGTGCCAGCAGCCCCGGAGGAGGGGGAGATACGCAGTATTTT. It specifies CASSPGGGGDTQYF.

This clonotype was found many times. V gene TRBV6-6 combines with J gene TRBJ2-6; maybe TRBD2 (5 bases). This CDR3 has 11 amino acids. The germline gives CDR1 MNHNY, CDR2 SVGAGI (reference sequence). The germline V and J ends were trimmed by 8 bases and 13 bases, with 12 bases remaining between them. CDR3 sequence: CASLSSGVLTF. Here the CDR3 DNA reads TGTGCCAGCCTCTCCTCGGGGGTCCTGACTTTC.

This clonotype was picked up a small number of times. The gene calls are TRBV13 and TRBJ2-7; D not resolved. V lost 5 bases and J 7 bases, leaving 9 bases between the germline ends. This CDR3 has 11 residues. The germline CDR1 and CDR2 sequences are PRHDT and FYEKMQ (reference sequence). CDR3 protein: CASSRVGEQYF. In nucleotides, the CDR3 is TGTGCCAGCAGCCGGGTAGGGGAGCAGTACTTC.

The chain couples TRBV7-9 to TRBJ1-6, with TRBD1 as a possible D gene (5 bases). V lost 1 base, J lost 3 bases, and 13 bases lay in between. The CDR3 runs to 17 residues. Per the germline V gene, CDR1 is SEHNR and CDR2 is FQNEAQ (reference sequence). In DNA form, the CDR3 reads TGTGCCAGCAGCTTAGAGGCGGGACGGGTCTATAATTCACCCCTCCACTTT. This codes for CASSLEAGRVYNSPLHF.